This entry lists 3 T cell receptor beta chains sequenced from one sample in a study of T cells in Graves' hyperthyroidism and ophthalmopathy. The investigators amplified TCR beta CDR3 regions from RNA transcripts. Initially, a first-round RT-PCR of the TCR CDR3 employed the HTBI primer set. TCRdb fed the multiplex PCR reads into MiXCR, producing one record per CDR3 protein. This table has a few hundred thousand distinct CDR3 sequences, about 15% appearing once. Sequences were obtained from blood. The receptors derive from a woman in her twenties or thirties with Graves' hyperthyroidism.

This clonotype occurred many times. The V gene is TRBV12-3 or TRBV12-4, the J gene TRBJ1-2; D remains unclear. This CDR3 comprises 16 residues. V lost 7 bases, J lost 4 bases, and 22 bases lay in between. The CDR3 here is CASTPRTGPGSYGYTF. DNA for the CDR3: TGTGCCAGCACCCCTCGGACGGGCCCGGGAAGCTATGGCTACACCTTC.

This clonotype appeared a few times. V gene TRBV2 combines with J gene TRBJ1-2; D unclear. With 2 bases removed from V and 0 bases from J, the gap between germline ends came to 16 bases. This CDR3 contains 17 residues. Germline CDR1 is SNHLY and CDR2 is FYNNEI. CDR3 in DNA: TGTGCCAGCAGTGAACCCCCTGGCAAAAAAGCTAACTATGGCTACACCTTC. This gives the protein CASSEPPGKKANYGYTF.

DNA of the CDR3: TGTGCCAGCAGCCCCGGGACTAGCGGGAGAGATACCGGGGAGCTGTTTTTT. Its translation: CASSPGTSGRDTGELFF. The chain links TRBV6-1 to TRBJ2-2; 14 bases are shared with TRBD2. CDR3 length: 17 amino acids. Germline trimming cut 6 bases from V and 5 bases from J; bases unmatched to any gene: 8. Germline lookup yields CDR1 MNHNS and CDR2 SASEGT.